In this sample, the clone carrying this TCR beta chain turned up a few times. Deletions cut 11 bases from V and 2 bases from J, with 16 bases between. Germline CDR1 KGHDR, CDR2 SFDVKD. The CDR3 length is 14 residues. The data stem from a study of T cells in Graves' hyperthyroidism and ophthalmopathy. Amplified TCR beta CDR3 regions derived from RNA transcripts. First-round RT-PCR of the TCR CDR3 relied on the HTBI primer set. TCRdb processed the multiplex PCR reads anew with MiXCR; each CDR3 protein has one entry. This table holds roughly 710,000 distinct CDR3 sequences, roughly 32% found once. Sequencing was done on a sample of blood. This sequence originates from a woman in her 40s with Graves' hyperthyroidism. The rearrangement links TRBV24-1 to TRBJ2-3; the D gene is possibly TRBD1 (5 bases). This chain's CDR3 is CASSMGLVTDTQYF. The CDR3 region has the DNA TGTGCCAGTAGTATGGGGCTTGTCACAGATACGCAGTATTTT.